This T cell receptor beta chain was documented in a study of T cells in Graves' hyperthyroidism and ophthalmopathy. About this clonotype itself: Antigen unknown.

Trimming cost V 2 bases and J 1 base, with 11 bases left between them. There are 15 residues in the CDR3. The germline V gene encodes CDR1 MNHNS and CDR2 SASEGT. Overall study results and limits: Ophthalmopathy, which appeared later, was predicted by the model a median about 5.9 months before onset.

Patients aged 18 to 65 with hyperthyroidism were newly diagnosed, with duration under 2 months. Not enrolled were patients with uncontrolled infection, other autoimmune disease, pregnancy or lactation. PBMCs were derived from about 10 ml fresh peripheral blood. TCR beta CDR3 sequences were amplified from RNA transcripts. Initially, a first-round RT-PCR of the TCR CDR3 employed the HTBI primer set. MiXCR was run by TCRdb on the multiplex PCR reads, yielding one entry per CDR3 protein. The repertoire consists of about 420,000 distinct CDR3 sequences, with 15% to 19% occurring once and the leading ten covering approximately 7.5%.

This TCR came from a woman between 18 and 30 years old with Graves' hyperthyroidism. Sequencing input: blood. This chain links TRBV6-1 with TRBJ1-1; possibly TRBD1 for D (6 bases). The DNA for the CDR3 is TGTGCCAGCAGTGAATGGGCAGGGGAGAACACTGAAGCTTTCTTT. This encodes CASSEWAGENTEAFF.